Listed below are T cell receptor beta chains from one sample, sequenced in a study of T cell repertoires in urothelial bladder cancer. Libraries were prepared by immunoSEQ multiplex PCR; TCRdb keeps only in-frame clonotypes and omits some of them. This sample yields thousands of clones, of which roughly two thirds are seen a single time; 9.5% to 15% belongs to the top ten. Sequenced: tumor-infiltrating cells from bladder cancer. The receptor source for this set is a human donor with urothelial carcinoma. CDR3s include the opening cysteine and the closing phenylalanine or tryptophan. D genes are given only for firm matches. Rows may omit the clone size; those that give it use once, few, many or a size class.

j_gene,v_gene,abundance,d_gene,CDR3nt,CDR3aa
TRBJ2-7,TRBV18,NA,TRBD1,TGTGCCAGCTCTCCCGACCGGACAGGGGGAATCTACGAGCAGTACTTC,CASSPDRTGGIYEQYF
TRBJ1-1,TRBV2,few,NA,TGTGCCAGCCTTGGAGACAGGAGGAACACTGAAGCTTTCTTT,CASLGDRRNTEAFF
TRBJ1-4,TRBV13,NA,NA,TGTGCCAGCAGCTCCCAGAGGGGCAGACAACATTTT,CASSSQRGRQHF
TRBJ2-4,TRBV29-1,NA,TRBD2,TGCAGCGTTGAGGCAGCGGGGGTCATTCAGTACTTC,CSVEAAGVIQYF
TRBJ2-4,TRBV28,few,NA,TGTGCCAGCAGTCCCAGGAGTTTAGTTCAGTACTTC,CASSPRSLVQYF
TRBJ1-1,TRBV7-9,NA,TRBD1,TGTGCCAGCAGCTTCCAGTTCGGACAGGGGGTAACTGAAGCTTTCTTT,CASSFQFGQGVTEAFF
TRBJ2-1,TRBV7-3,NA,TRBD2,TGTGCCAGCAGCCCTCAACTCACGGGACTAGCGGGGGCGGGGCAGTTCTTC,CASSPQLTGLAGAGQFF
TRBJ2-1,TRBV29-1,NA,NA,TGCAGCGTTGTCGGAGGACAAACGAACAATGAGCAGTTCTTC,CSVVGGQTNNEQFF
TRBJ2-1,TRBV2,NA,TRBD2,TGTGCCAGCAGGACTAGCGGGGTATACAATGAGCAGTTCTTC,CASRTSGVYNEQFF
TRBJ2-7,TRBV25-1,NA,TRBD1,TGTGCCAGCACAGGGACAGGGGGATTCTACGAGCAGTACTTC,CASTGTGGFYEQYF
TRBJ2-2,TRBV5-4,NA,TRBD1,TGTGCCAGCAGCCAGACGACAGGGTTCACCGGGGAGCTGTTTTTT,CASSQTTGFTGELFF
TRBJ2-5,TRBV13,NA,NA,TGTGCCAGCAGCACAACCGACTTGTCGGTATCCCAAGAGACCCAGTACTTC,CASSTTDLSVSQETQYF
TRBJ2-3,TRBV6-1,NA,TRBD2,TGTGCCAGCAGTGAACCCTCCCTAGCGGGGGGGAGAAATACGCAGTATTTT,CASSEPSLAGGRNTQYF
TRBJ2-5,TRBV5-6,NA,TRBD2,TGTGCCAGCAGCCTCACCCAGCGGGGCCAAGAGACCCAGTACTTC,CASSLTQRGQETQYF
TRBJ2-7,TRBV5-1,NA,TRBD2,TGCGCCAGCAGCTTTAGCGGGGGCAACTACGAGCAGTACTTC,CASSFSGGNYEQYF
TRBJ2-7,TRBV5-1,NA,NA,TGCGCCAGCAGCTTGGCGCCTAGCGATTCCTACGAGCAGTACTTC,CASSLAPSDSYEQYF
TRBJ2-3,TRBV7-9,once,TRBD2,TGTGCCAGCAGCCCCAGTCGGCTAGCGGGCTCCACAGATACGCAGTATTTT,CASSPSRLAGSTDTQYF
TRBJ2-7,TRBV19,NA,NA,TGTGCCAGTAGTTCGCAGGGCAGCTCCTACGAGCAGTACTTC,CASSSQGSSYEQYF
TRBJ2-3,TRBV7-3,few,NA,TGTGCCAGCAGCTTATCCCGGGACACAGATACGCAGTATTTT,CASSLSRDTDTQYF
TRBJ2-2,TRBV9,NA,NA,TGTGCCAGCAGCGTAGGGTCCGGGGAGCTGTTTTTT,CASSVGSGELFF
TRBJ2-5,TRBV7-9,NA,NA,TGTGCCAGCAGCCCCCGGGGCGACTACCCGAATTGGGAGACCCAGTACTTC,CASSPRGDYPNWETQYF
TRBJ1-4,TRBV28,NA,NA,TGTGCCAGCAGTTTATATGGGGGCGAAGAAAAACTGTTTTTT,CASSLYGGEEKLFF
TRBJ2-7,TRBV6-5,NA,NA,TGTGCCAGCAGCTATATAGGGACTTTTAACGAGCAGTACTTC,CASSYIGTFNEQYF
TRBJ1-1,TRBV27,NA,NA,TGTGCCAGCAGCATGCAGGGGTGGAGTGAAGCTTTCTTT,CASSMQGWSEAFF
TRBJ2-2,TRBV5-1,NA,TRBD1,TGCGCCAGCAGCTCATGGACAGGGAGAAGCACCGGGGAGCTGTTTTTT,CASSSWTGRSTGELFF
TRBJ2-5,TRBV5-1,NA,NA,TGCGCCAGCAGCTTGCAAGGGTTGGAGACCCAGTACTTC,CASSLQGLETQYF
TRBJ1-2,TRBV28,few,TRBD1,TGTGCCAGCAGTTCGGGACAGAACTATGGCTACACCTTC,CASSSGQNYGYTF
TRBJ2-7,TRBV27,NA,TRBD2,TGTGCCAGCAGTTTAGGCGGGGGGCTCCCCTACGAGCAGTACTTC,CASSLGGGLPYEQYF
TRBJ1-2,TRBV19,NA,TRBD1,TGTGCCAGTAGCCCCGGACAGGGGGTCTATGGCTACACCTTC,CASSPGQGVYGYTF